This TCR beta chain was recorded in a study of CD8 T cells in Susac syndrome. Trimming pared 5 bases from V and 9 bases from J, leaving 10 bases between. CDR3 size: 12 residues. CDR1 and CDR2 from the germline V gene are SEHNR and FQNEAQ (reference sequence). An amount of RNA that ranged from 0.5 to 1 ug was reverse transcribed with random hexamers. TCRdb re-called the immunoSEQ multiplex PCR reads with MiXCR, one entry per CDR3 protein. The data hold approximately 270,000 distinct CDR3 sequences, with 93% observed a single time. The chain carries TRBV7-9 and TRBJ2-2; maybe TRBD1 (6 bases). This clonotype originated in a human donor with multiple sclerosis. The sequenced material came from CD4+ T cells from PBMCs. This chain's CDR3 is CASSPRGRELFF. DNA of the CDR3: TGTGCCAGCAGCCCCAGGGGCCGGGAGCTGTTTTTT.